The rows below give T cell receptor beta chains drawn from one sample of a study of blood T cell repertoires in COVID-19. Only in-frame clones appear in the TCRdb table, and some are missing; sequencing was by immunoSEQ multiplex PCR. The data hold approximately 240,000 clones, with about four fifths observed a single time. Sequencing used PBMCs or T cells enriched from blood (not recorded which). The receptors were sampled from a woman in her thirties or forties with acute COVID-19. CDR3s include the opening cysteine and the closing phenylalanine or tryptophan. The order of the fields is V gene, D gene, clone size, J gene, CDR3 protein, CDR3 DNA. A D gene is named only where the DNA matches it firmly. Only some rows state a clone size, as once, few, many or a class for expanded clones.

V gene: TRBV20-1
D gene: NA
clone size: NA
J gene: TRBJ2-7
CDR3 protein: CSASGAEQYF
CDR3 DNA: TGCAGTGCTAGTGGGGCCGAGCAGTACTTC

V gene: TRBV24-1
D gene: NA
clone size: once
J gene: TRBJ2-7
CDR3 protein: CATSDYGGHEQYF
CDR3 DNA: TGTGCCACCAGTGATTACGGAGGTCACGAGCAGTACTTC

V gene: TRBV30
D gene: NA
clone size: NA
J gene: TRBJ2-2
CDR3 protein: CAWKGGLRNTGELFF
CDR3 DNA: TGTGCCTGGAAGGGTGGACTACGGAACACCGGGGAGCTGTTTTTT

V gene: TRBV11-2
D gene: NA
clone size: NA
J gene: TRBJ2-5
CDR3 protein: CASSLRGGAQTQYF
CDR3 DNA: TGTGCCAGCAGCTTACGAGGGGGGGCCCAGACCCAGTACTTC

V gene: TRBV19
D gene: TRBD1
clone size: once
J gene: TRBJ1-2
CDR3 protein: CASSQRQGSGSGYTF
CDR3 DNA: TGTGCCAGTAGTCAACGACAGGGATCAGGTAGTGGCTACACCTTC

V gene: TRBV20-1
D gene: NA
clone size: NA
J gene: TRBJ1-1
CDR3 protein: CSASWRANTEAFF
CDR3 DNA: TGCAGTGCTAGTTGGCGGGCGAACACTGAAGCTTTCTTT

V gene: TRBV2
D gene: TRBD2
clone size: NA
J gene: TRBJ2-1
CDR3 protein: CASSETSGRAPYNEQFF
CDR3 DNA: TGTGCCAGCAGTGAAACTAGCGGGAGGGCCCCCTACAATGAGCAGTTCTTC

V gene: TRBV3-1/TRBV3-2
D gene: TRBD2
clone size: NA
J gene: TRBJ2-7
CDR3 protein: CASSPRSGSGEQYF
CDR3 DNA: TGTGCCAGCAGCCCCAGGAGCGGGAGTGGCGAGCAGTACTTC

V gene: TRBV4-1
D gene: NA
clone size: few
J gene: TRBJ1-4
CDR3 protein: CASGVVTATNEKLFF
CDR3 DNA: TGCGCCAGCGGGGTCGTGACAGCAACTAATGAAAAACTGTTTTTT

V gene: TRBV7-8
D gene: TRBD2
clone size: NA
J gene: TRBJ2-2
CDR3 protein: CASSSGTSGKYTGELFF
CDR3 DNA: TGTGCCAGCAGCTCCGGGACTAGCGGGAAATACACCGGGGAGCTGTTTTTT

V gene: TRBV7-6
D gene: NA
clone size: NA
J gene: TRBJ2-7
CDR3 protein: CASSLAQQGDYEQYF
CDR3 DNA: TGTGCCAGCAGCTTAGCGCAACAGGGTGACTACGAGCAGTACTTC

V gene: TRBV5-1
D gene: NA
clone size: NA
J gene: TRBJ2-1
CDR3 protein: CASSLGWELGNEQFF
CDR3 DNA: TGCGCCAGCAGCTTAGGGTGGGAGCTTGGAAATGAGCAGTTCTTC

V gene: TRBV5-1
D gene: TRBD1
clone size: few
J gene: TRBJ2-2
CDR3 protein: CASSGRGLDGELFF
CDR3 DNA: TGCGCCAGCAGCGGAAGGGGGCTCGACGGGGAGCTGTTTTTT

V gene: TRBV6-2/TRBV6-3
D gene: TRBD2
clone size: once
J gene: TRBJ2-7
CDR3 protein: CASSDPFKRGYEQYF
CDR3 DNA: TGTGCCAGCAGTGACCCCTTTAAGCGGGGCTACGAGCAGTACTTC

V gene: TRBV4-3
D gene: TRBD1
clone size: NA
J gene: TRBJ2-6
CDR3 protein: CASSQGQGTGANVLTF
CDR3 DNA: TGCGCCAGCAGCCAAGGACAGGGGACCGGGGCCAACGTCCTGACTTTC

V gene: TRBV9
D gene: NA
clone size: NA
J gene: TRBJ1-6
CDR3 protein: CASSTGSSPLHF
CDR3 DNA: TGTGCCAGCAGCACAGGTTCCTCACCCCTCCACTTT

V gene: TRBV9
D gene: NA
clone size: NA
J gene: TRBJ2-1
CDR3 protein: CASSVEGVGYNEQFF
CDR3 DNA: TGTGCCAGCAGCGTAGAAGGGGTGGGTTACAATGAGCAGTTCTTC

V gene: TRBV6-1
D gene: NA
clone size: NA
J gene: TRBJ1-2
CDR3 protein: CASSDNFYGYTF
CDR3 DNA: TGTGCCAGCAGTGACAACTTCTATGGCTACACCTTC

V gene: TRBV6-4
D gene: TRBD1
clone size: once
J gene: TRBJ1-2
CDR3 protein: CASSDSADRETNYGYTF
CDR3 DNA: TGTGCCAGCAGTGACTCTGCAGACAGGGAGACTAACTATGGCTACACCTTC

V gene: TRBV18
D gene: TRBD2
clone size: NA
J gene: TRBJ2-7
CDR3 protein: CASSPGASGRTYEQYF
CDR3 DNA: TGTGCCAGCTCACCAGGCGCTAGCGGCCGGACCTACGAGCAGTACTTC

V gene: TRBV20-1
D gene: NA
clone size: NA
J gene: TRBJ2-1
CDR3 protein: CSAPYGGHQFF
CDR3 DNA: TGCAGTGCCCCATACGGGGGGCATCAGTTCTTC

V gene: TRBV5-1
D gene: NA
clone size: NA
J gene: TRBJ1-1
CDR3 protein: CASSLGQENTEAFF
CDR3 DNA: TGCGCCAGCAGCTTGGGACAGGAGAACACTGAAGCTTTCTTT

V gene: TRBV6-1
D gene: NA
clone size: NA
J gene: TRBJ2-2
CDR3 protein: CASSEPTAGTGELFF
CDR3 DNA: TGTGCCAGCAGTGAACCAACAGCCGGCACCGGGGAGCTGTTTTTT

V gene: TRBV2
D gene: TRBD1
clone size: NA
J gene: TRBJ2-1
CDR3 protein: CATTGVAYNEQFF
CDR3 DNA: TGTGCCACCACAGGGGTCGCCTACAATGAGCAGTTCTTC

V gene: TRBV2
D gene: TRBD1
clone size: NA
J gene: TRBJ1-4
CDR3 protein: CASSPAGQGSEKLFF
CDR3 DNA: TGTGCCAGCAGTCCGGCAGGACAGGGCAGTGAAAAACTGTTTTTT

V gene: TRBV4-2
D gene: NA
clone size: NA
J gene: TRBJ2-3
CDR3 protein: CASSQDVSRGRTQYF
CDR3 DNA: TGTGCCAGCAGCCAAGATGTCTCCCGAGGTCGTACGCAGTATTTT

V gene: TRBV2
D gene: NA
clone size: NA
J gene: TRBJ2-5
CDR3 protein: CASNGRWEETQYF
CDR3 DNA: TGTGCCAGCAATGGGAGATGGGAAGAGACCCAGTACTTC

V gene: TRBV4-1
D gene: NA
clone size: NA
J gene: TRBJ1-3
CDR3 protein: CASSRSPGSSGNTIYF
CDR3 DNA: TGCGCCAGCAGCCGCAGCCCAGGCAGCTCTGGAAACACCATATATTTT

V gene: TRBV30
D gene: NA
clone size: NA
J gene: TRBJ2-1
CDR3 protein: CAWSSWGGPEQFF
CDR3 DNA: TGTGCCTGGAGTTCCTGGGGGGGGCCTGAGCAGTTCTTC

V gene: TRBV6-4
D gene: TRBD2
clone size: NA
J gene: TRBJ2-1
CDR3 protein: CASSDSTSGSNEQFF
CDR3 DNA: TGTGCCAGCAGTGACTCGACTAGCGGGAGCAATGAGCAGTTCTTC

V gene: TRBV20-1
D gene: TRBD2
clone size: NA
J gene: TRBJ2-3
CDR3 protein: CSASPEADRLAGVIGTDTQYF
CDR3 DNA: TGCAGTGCTAGTCCGGAGGCAGATCGGCTAGCGGGAGTAATTGGCACAGATACGCAGTATTTT

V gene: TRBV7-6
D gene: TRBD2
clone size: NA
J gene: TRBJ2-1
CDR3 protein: CASSLVSGLSSYNEQFF
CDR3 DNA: TGTGCCAGCAGCTTAGTTAGCGGGCTGAGCTCCTACAATGAGCAGTTCTTC

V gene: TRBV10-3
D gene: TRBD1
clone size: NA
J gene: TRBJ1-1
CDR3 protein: CAIGDRWRGTEAFF
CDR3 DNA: TGTGCCATCGGGGACAGGTGGCGGGGCACTGAAGCTTTCTTT

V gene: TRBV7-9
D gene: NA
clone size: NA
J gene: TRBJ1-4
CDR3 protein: CASSLSRGDEKLFF
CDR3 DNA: TGTGCCAGCAGCTTATCCAGGGGAGATGAAAAACTGTTTTTT

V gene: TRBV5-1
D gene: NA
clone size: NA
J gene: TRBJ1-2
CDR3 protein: CASSSAMSYGYTF
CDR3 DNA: TGCGCCAGCAGCTCCGCTATGAGCTATGGCTACACCTTC

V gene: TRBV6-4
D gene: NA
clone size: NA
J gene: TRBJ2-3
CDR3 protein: CASSDTRGNTQYF
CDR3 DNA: TGTGCCAGCAGTGACACCCGCGGCAATACGCAGTATTTT

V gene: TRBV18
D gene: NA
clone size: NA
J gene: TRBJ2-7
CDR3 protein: CASSPSGRSYEQYF
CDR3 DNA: TGTGCCAGCTCACCAAGCGGCCGCTCCTACGAGCAGTACTTC

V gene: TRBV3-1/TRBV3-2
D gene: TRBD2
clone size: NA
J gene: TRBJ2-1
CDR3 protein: CASSRERGGGAYEQFF
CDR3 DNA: TGTGCCAGCAGCCGAGAACGCGGCGGGGGGGCCTATGAGCAGTTCTTC

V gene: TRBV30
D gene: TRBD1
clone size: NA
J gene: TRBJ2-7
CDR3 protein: CAGSTGILSYEQYF
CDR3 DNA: TGTGCCGGTTCGACAGGGATCCTCTCCTACGAGCAGTACTTC

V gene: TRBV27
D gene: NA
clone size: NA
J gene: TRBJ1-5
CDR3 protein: CASSMGRYSNQPQHF
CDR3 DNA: TGTGCCAGCAGTATGGGGAGGTATAGCAATCAGCCCCAGCATTTT

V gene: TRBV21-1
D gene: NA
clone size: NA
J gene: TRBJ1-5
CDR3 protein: CASSKRIGGQPQHF
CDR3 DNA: TGTGCCAGCAGCAAAAGAATCGGGGGTCAGCCCCAGCATTTT

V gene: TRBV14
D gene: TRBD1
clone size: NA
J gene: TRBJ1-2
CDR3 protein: CASSRTGGSGYTF
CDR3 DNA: TGTGCCAGCAGCCGGACAGGGGGTAGTGGCTACACCTTC

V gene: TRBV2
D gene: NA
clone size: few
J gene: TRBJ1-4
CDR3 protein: CASMPGLGGEKLFF
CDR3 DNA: TGTGCCAGCATGCCCGGACTTGGAGGCGAAAAACTGTTTTTT

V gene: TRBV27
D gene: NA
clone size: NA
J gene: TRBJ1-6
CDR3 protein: CASSPWGGSPLHF
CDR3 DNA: TGTGCCAGCAGCCCGTGGGGGGGGTCACCCCTCCACTTT

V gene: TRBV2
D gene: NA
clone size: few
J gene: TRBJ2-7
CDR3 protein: CASRRRGGGGDEQYF
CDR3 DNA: TGTGCCAGCAGACGTCGGGGAGGGGGAGGGGACGAGCAGTACTTC

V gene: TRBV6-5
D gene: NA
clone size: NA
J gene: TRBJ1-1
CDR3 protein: CASSYSSAGNTEAFF
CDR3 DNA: TGTGCCAGCAGTTACTCGAGTGCAGGTAACACTGAAGCTTTCTTT

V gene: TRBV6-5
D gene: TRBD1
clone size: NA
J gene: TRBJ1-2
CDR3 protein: CASMTGVSYGYTF
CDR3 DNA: TGTGCCAGCATGACAGGGGTGTCCTATGGCTACACCTTC

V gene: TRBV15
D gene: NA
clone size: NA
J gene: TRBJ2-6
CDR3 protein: CATSRGEFSGANVLTF
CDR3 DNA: TGTGCCACCAGCAGAGGAGAGTTCTCTGGGGCCAACGTCCTGACTTTC

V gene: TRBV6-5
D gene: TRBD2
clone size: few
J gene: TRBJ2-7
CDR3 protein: CATVLAVGPYEQYF
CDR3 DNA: TGTGCCACCGTCCTAGCGGTGGGTCCCTACGAGCAGTACTTC

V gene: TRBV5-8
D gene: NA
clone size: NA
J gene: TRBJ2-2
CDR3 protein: CASSNWRKSTGELFF
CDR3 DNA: TGTGCCAGCAGCAACTGGAGAAAGAGCACCGGGGAGCTGTTTTTT